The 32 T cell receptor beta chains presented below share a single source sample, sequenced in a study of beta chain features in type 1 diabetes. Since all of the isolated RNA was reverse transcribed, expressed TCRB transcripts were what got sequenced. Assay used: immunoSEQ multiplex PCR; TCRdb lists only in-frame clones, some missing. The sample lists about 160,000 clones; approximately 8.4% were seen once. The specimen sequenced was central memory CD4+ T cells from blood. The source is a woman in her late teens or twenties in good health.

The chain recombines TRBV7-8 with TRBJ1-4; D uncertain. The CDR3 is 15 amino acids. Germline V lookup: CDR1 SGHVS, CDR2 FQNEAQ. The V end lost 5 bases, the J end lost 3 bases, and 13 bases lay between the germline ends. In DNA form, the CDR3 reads TGTGCCAGCAGCGGCAACAGCTTCTCTAATGAAAAACTGTTTTTT. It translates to CASSGNSFSNEKLFF.

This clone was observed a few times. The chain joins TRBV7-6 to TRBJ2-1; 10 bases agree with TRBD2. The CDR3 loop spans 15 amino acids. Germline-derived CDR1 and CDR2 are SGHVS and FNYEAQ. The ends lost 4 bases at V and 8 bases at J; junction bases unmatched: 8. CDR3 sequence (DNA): TGTGCCAGCAGCTCGTCTAGCGGGAGAGGTTATGAGCAGTTCTTC. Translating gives CASSSSSGRGYEQFF. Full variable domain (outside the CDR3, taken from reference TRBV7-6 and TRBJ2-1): GAGVSQSPRYKVTKRGQDVALRCDPISGHVSLYWYRQALGQGPEFLTYFNYEAQQDKSGLPNDRFSAERPEGSISTLTIQRTEQRDSAMYRCASSSSSGRGYEQFFGPGTRLTVL.

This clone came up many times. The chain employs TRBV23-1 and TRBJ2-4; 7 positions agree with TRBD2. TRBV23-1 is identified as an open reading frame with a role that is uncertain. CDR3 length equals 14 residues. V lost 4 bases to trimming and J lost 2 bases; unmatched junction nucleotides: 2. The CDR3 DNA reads TGCGCCAGCAGTCGGGGGGGATCCAAAAACATTCAGTACTTC. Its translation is CASSRGGSKNIQYF.

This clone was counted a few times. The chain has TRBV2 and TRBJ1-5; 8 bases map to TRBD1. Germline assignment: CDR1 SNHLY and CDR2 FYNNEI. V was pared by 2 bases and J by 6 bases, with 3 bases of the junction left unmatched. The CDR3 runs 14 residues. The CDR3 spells CASSEWTGSQPQHF. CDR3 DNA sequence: TGTGCCAGCAGTGAATGGACAGGGAGTCAGCCCCAGCATTTT.

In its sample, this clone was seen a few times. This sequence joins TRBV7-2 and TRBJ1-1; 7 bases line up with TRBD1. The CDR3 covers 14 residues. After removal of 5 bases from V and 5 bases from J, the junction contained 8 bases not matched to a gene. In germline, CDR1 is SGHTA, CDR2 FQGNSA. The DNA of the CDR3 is TGTGCCAGCAGCACCGCGACAGGGTTGACTGAAGCTTTCTTT. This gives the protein CASSTATGLTEAFF.

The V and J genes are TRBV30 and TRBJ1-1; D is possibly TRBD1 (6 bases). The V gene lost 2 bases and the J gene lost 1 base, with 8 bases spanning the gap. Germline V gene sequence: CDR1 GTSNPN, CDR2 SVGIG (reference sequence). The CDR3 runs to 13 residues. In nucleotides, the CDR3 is TGTGCCTGGAGTCCACAGGGGAACACTGAAGCTTTCTTT. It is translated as CAWSPQGNTEAFF. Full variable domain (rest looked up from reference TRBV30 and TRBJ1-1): SQTIHQWPATLVQPVGSPLSLECTVEGTSNPNLYWYRQAAGRGLQLLFYSVGIGQISSEVPQNLSASRPQDRQFILSSKKLLLSDSGFYLCAWSPQGNTEAFFGQGTRLTVV.

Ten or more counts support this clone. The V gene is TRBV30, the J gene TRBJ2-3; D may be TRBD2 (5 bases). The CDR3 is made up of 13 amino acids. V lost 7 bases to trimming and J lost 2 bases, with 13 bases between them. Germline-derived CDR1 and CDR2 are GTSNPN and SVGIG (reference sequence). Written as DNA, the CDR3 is TGTGCCTCGAACCGGGATTCCACAGATACGCAGTATTTT. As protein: CASNRDSTDTQYF.

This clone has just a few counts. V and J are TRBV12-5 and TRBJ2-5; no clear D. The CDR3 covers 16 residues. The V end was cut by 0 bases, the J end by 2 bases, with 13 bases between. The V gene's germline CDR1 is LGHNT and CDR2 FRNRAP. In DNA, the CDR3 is TGTGCTAGTGGTTTGGTACCGCTGCTGAGACAAGAGACCCAGTACTTC. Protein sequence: CASGLVPLLRQETQYF.

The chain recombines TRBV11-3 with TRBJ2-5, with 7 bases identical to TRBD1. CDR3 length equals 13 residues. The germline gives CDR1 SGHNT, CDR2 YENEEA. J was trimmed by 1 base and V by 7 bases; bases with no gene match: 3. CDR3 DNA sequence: TGTGCCAGCACCCGGGACAGCCAAGAGACCCAGTACTTC. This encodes CASTRDSQETQYF.

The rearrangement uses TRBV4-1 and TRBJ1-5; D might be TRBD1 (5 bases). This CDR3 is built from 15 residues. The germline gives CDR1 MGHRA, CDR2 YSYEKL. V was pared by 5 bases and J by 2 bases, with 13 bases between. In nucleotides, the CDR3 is TGCGCCAGCAGCTTTTCCCAGGGTGGCAATCAGCCCCAGCATTTT. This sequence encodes CASSFSQGGNQPQHF.

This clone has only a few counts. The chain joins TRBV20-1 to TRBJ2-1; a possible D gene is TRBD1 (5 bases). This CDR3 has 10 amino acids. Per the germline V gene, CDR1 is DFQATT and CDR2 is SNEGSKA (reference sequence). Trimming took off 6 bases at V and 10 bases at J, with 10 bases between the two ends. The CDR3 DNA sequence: TGCAGTGCCCTCAGACAGGAGCAGTTCTTC. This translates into CSALRQEQFF.

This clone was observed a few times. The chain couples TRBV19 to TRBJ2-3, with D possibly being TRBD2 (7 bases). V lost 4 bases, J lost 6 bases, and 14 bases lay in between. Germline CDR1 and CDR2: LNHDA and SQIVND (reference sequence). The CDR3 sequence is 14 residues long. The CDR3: CASSTSGGSDTQYF. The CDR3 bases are TGTGCCAGTAGTACCTCGGGGGGCAGCGATACGCAGTATTTT. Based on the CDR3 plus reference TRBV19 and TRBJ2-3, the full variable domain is DGGITQSPKYLFRKEGQNVTLSCEQNLNHDAMYWYRQDPGQGLRLIYYSQIVNDFQKGDIAEGYSVSREKKESFPLTVTSAQKNPTAFYLCASSTSGGSDTQYFGPGTRLTVL.

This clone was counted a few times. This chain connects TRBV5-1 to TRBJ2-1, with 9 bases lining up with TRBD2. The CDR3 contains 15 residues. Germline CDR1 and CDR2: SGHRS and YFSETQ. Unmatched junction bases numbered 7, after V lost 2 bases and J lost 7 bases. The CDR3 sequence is CASSLLPGLANEQFF. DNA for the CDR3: TGCGCCAGCAGCTTACTTCCGGGACTAGCAAATGAGCAGTTCTTC. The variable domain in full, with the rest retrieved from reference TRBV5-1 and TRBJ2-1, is KAGVTQTPRYLIKTRGQQVTLSCSPISGHRSVSWYQQTPGQGLQFLFEYFSETQRNKGNFPGRFSGRQFSNSRSEMNVSTLELGDSALYLCASSLLPGLANEQFFGPGTRLTVL.

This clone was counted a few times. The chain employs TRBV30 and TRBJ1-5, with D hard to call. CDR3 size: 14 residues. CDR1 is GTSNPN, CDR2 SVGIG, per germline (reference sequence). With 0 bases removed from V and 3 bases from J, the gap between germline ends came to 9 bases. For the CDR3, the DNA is TGTGCCTGGAGTGTAGCTGTTTTCAATCAGCCCCAGCATTTT. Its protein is CAWSVAVFNQPQHF.

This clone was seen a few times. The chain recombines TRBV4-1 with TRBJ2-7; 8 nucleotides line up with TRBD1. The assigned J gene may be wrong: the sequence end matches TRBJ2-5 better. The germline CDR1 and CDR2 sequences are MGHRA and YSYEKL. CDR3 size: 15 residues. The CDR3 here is CASSQRTGPQETQYF. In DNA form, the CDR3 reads TGCGCCAGCAGCCAAAGGACAGGGCCGCAAGAGACCCAGTACTTC.

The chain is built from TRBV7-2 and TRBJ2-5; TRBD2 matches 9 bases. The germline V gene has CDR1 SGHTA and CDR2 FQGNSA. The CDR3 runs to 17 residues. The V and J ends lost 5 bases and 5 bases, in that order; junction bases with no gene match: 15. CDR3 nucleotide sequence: TGTGCCAGCAGCCCAGCAGGCGGCGGGGGGGGGTACGAGACCCAGTACTTC. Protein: CASSPAGGGGGYETQYF.

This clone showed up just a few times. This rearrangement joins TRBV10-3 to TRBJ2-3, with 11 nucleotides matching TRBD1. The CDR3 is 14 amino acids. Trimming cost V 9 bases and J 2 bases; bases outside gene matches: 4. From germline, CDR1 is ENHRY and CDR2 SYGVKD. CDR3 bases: TGTGCCATAGGGACAGGGGGTACCACAGATACGCAGTATTTT. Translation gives CAIGTGGTTDTQYF.

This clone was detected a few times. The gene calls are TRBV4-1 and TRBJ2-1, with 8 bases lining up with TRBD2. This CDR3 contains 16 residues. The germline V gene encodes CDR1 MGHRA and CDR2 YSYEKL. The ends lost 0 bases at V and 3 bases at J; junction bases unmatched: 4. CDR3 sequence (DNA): TGCGCCAGCAGCCAAGACGCTAGCGGGTACTACAATGAGCAGTTCTTC. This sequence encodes CASSQDASGYYNEQFF.

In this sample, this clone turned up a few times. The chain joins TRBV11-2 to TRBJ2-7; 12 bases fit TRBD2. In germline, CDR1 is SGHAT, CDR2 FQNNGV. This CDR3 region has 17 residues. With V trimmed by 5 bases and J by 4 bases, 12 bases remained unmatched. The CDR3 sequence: CASSPTSGRGIGYEQYF. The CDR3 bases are TGTGCCAGCAGCCCGACTAGCGGGAGAGGAATAGGGTACGAGCAGTACTTC.

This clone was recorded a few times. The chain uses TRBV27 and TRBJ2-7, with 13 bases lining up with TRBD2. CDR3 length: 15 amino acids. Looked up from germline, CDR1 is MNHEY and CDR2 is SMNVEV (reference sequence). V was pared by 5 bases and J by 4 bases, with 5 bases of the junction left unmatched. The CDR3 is CASSPMTSGGYEQYF. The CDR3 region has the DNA TGTGCCAGCAGTCCGATGACTAGCGGGGGGTACGAGCAGTACTTC.

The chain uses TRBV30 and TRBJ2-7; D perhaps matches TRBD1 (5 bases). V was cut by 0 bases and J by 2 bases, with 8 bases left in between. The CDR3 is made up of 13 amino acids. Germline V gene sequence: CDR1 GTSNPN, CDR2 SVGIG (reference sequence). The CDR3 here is CAWSVDRAYEQYF. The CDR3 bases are TGTGCCTGGAGTGTAGACAGAGCCTACGAGCAGTACTTC.

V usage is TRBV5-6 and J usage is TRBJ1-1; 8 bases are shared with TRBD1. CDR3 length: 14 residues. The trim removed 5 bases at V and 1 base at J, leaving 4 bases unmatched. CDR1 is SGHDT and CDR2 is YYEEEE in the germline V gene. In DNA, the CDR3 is TGTGCCAGCAGAACCGGGACAGGGAACACTGAAGCTTTCTTT. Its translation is CASRTGTGNTEAFF.

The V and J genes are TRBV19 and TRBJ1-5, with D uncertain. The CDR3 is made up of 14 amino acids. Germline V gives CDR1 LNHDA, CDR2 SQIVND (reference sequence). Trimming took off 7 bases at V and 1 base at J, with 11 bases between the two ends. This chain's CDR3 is CASTRSQSNQPQHF. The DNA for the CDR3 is TGTGCCAGTACCAGGTCGCAGAGCAATCAGCCCCAGCATTTT.

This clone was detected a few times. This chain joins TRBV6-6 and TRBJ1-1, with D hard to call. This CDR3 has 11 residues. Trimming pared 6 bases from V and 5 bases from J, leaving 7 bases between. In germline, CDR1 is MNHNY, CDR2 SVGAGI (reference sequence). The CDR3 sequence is CASREQTEAFF. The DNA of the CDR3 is TGTGCCAGCAGAGAACAGACTGAAGCTTTCTTT.

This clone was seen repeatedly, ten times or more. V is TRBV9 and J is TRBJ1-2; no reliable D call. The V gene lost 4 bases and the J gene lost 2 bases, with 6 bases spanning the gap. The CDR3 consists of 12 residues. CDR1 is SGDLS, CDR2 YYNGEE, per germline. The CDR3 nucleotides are TGTGCCAGCAGCTCCCGGAACTATGGCTACACCTTC. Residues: CASSSRNYGYTF.

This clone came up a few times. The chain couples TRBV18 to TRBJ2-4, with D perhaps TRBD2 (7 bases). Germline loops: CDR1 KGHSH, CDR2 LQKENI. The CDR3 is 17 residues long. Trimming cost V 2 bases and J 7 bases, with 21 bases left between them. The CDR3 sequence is CASSPGRGADLRNIQYF. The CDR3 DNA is TGTGCCAGCTCACCAGGCCGGGGGGCCGATTTACGGAACATTCAGTACTTC. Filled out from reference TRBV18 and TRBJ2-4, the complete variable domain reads NAGVMQNPRHLVRRRGQEARLRCSPMKGHSHVYWYRQLPEEGLKFMVYLQKENIIDESGMPKERFSAEFPKEGPSILRIQQVVRGDSAAYFCASSPGRGADLRNIQYFGAGTRLSVL.

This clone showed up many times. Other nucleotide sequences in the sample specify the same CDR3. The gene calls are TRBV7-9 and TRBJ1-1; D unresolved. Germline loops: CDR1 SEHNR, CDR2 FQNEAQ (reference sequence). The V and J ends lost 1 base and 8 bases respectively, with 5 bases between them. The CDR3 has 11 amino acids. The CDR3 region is CASSLDREAFF. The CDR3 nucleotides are TGTGCCAGCAGCTTAGACCGGGAAGCTTTCTTT.

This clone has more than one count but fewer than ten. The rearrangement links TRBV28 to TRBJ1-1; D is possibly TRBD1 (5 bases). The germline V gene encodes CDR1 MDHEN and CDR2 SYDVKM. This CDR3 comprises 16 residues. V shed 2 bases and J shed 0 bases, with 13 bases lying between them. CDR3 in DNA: TGTGCCAGCAGTTTAGGGACTGAGATCGTGAACACTGAAGCTTTCTTT. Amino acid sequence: CASSLGTEIVNTEAFF.

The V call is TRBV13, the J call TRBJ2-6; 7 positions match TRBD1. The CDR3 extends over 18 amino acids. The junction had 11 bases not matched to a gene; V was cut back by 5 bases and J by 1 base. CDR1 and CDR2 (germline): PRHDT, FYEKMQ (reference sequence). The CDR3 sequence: CASSRQGIRGSGANVLTF. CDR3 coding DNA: TGTGCCAGCAGCCGACAGGGAATACGCGGGTCTGGGGCCAACGTCCTGACTTTC.

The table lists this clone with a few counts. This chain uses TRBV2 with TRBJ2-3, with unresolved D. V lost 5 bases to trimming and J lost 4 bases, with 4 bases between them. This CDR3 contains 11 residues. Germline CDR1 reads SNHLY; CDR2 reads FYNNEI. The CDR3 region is CASSYSDTQYF. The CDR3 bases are TGTGCCAGCAGTTACTCAGATACGCAGTATTTT.

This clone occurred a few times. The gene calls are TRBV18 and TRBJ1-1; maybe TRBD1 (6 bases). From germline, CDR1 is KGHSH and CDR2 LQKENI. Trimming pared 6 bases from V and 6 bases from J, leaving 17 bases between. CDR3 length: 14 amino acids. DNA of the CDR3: TGTGCCAGCTCCCCAGGGACATACAACGCTGAAGCTTTCTTT. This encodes CASSPGTYNAEAFF.

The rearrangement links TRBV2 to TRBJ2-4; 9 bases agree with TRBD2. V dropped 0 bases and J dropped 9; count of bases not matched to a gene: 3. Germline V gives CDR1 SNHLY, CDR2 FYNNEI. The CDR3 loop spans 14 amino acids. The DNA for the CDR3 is TGTGCCAGCAGTGAAGCTCTTAGCGGGAGCATTCAGTACTTC. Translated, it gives CASSEALSGSIQYF.